The entry that follows covers one T cell receptor beta chain sequence. Its antigen remains unknown. These data belong to a study of CD8 T cells in Susac syndrome. cDNA came from approximately 0.5 to 1 ug RNA primed by random hexamers. TCR beta CDR3 was amplified by immunoSEQ multiplex PCR. This amplification extended across 54 Vbeta and 13 Jbeta segments. In TCRdb, the immunoSEQ multiplex PCR reads were re-called with MiXCR into one record per CDR3 protein. This sample has roughly 80,000 distinct CDR3 sequences, with less than 95% found just once. The CDR3 extends over 13 amino acids. Between the trimmed V and J ends, which lost 3 bases and 2 bases, there was a span of 9 bases. Germline values: CDR1 SQVTM, CDR2 ANQGSEA. Notes on the study in general: The authors found sixteen Susac-specific public clones in total CD8+ repertoires and 5 or 6 in CD8+ TEMRA repertoires.

V gene TRBV29-1 combines with J gene TRBJ2-3; maybe TRBD2 (6 bases). The TCR was taken from a human donor with Susac syndrome. Sequencing input: CD8+ T cells from PBMCs. CDR3 in DNA: TGCAGCGTTGAGGGGGAGGTCACAGATACGCAGTATTTT. Its translation: CSVEGEVTDTQYF.